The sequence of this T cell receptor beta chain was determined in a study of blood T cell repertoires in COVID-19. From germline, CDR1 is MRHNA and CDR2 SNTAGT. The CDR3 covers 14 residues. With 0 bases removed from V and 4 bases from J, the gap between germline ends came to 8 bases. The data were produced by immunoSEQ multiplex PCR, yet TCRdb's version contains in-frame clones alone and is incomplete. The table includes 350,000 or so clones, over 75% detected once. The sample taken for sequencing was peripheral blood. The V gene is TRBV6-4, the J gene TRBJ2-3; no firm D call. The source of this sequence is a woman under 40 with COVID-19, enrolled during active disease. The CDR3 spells CASSDSHPADTQYF. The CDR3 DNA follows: TGTGCCAGCAGTGACTCACACCCCGCAGATACGCAGTATTTT.